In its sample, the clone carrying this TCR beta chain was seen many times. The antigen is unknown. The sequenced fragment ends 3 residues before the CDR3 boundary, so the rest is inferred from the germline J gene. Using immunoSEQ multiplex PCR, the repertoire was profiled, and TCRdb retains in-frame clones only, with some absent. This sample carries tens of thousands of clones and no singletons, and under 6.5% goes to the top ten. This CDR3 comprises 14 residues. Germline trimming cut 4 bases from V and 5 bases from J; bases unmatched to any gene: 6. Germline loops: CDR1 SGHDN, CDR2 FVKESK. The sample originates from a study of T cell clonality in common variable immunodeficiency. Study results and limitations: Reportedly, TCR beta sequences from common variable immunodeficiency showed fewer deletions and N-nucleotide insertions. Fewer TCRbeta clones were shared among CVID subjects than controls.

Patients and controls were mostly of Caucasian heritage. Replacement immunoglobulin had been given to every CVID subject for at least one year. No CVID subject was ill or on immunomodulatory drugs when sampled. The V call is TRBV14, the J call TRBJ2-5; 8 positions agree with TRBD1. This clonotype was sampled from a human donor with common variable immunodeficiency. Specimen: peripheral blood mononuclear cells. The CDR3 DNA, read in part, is TGTGCCAGCAGCCTAACGACAGGGGCCGAGACC. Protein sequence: CASSLTTGAET. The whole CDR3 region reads CASSLTTGAETQYF. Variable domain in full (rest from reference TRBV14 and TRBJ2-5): EAGVTQFPSHSVIEKGQTVTLRCDPISGHDNLYWYRRVMGKEIKFLLHFVKESKQDESGMPNNRFLAERTGGTYSTLKVQPAELEDSGVYFCASSLTTGAETQYFGPGTRLLVL.